This TCR beta chain was sequenced during a study of shared clonotypes between healthy human individuals. Study in general: CD8 memory received one plate per donor, CD8 naive two, CD4 memory three and CD4 naive three.

This clone was counted a single time. Several immunoSEQ plates received, in even portions, the genomic DNA of each subset. The protocol was immunoSEQ multiplex PCR, while the TCRdb copy is restricted to in-frame clones and leaves out a portion. This table holds almost 700,000 clones, 92% found once. Trimming shortened V by 2 bases and J by 0 bases, and 17 bases separated the two germline ends. CDR1 is MDHEN, CDR2 SYDVKM, per germline. This CDR3 has 17 residues. Only CD45RO-negative cells positively selected for CCR7 counted as naive CD8 cells, so terminally differentiated effector memory CD45RA+ cells were excluded.

The sample taken for sequencing was naive CD8+ T cells sorted from blood. This receptor was obtained from a man aged 25 to 40 in good health. The chain combines TRBV28 with TRBJ2-7; tentatively, D is TRBD1 (7 bases). The CDR3 sequence is CASSLTRGQYPSYEQYF. CDR3 DNA: TGTGCCAGCAGTTTAACGCGGGGACAGTACCCCTCCTACGAGCAGTACTTC.